The text below deals with one T cell receptor (beta chain). The sample belongs to a study of control samples from healthy donors and cancer patients. The V gene's germline CDR1 is SGHTA and CDR2 FQGNSA. V was cut by 7 bases and J by 11 bases, with 16 bases left in between. The CDR3 spans 12 residues. The repertoire was sequenced with immunoSEQ multiplex PCR; TCRdb's copy has only in-frame clones and lacks some. The data show under 150,000 clones, roughly 95% seen once. This receptor was identified in a man younger than 40 in good health. The sample comprised blood. The rearrangement joins TRBV7-2 to TRBJ2-3; D could derive from TRBD1 or TRBD2 (5 bases each). The CDR3 sequence: CASTTWDRRQYF. Here the CDR3 DNA reads TGTGCCAGCACCACCTGGGACCGTAGGCAGTATTTT. Together with reference TRBV7-2 and TRBJ2-3, the CDR3 gives the full variable domain: GAGVSQSPSNKVTEKGKDVELRCDPISGHTALYWYRQSLGQGLEFLIYFQGNSAPDKSGLPSDRFSAERTGGSVSTLTIQRTQQEDSAVYLCASTTWDRRQYFGPGTRLTVL.